This T cell receptor beta chain is from a study of cytomegalovirus exposure and HLA in healthy donors. PCR used 60 Vbeta primers and 13 Jbeta primers. Generated by immunoSEQ multiplex PCR, the TCRdb table keeps only in-frame clones and is missing some. The sample comprises more than 140,000 clones, almost 80% of which are singletons, and around 0.7% rests with the top ten. The clonotype was recovered from a male donor in good health and CMV-seronegative. The sequencing input was PBMCs.

The CDR3 protein is CASSLGGTGGDEQFF. CDR3 nucleotides: TGCGCCAGCAGCTTGGGAGGGACAGGGGGCGATGAGCAGTTCTTC. The chain uses TRBV5-1 and TRBJ2-1, with TRBD1 identical over 12 bases. Germline CDR1 reads SGHRS; CDR2 reads YFSETQ. Trimming took 0 bases from V and 8 from J; bases not matched to a gene: 3. This CDR3 is built from 15 residues. Drawing the rest from reference TRBV5-1 and TRBJ2-1, the complete variable domain is KAGVTQTPRYLIKTRGQQVTLSCSPISGHRSVSWYQQTPGQGLQFLFEYFSETQRNKGNFPGRFSGRQFSNSRSEMNVSTLELGDSALYLCASSLGGTGGDEQFFGPGTRLTVL.